This T cell receptor beta chain was obtained from a study of blood T cells in healthy people across ages. With 5 bases removed from V and 8 bases from J, the gap between germline ends came to 15 bases. The CDR3 covers 13 residues. CDR1 and CDR2 (germline): MDHEN, SYDVKM. Together with a sample-barcoded 5' primer, a J-beta primer mix was included in a second PCR lasting about 6 to 11 cycles. Every single cDNA molecule received a tag from a template-switch adaptor with 12 random nucleotides. TCRdb re-called the 5' RACE reads through MiXCR, storing one row per CDR3 protein. The table has some 1.4 million distinct CDR3 sequences, about 40% seen once. This clonotype showed up just a few times.

The origin of this receptor is a woman between 18 and 29 years old in good health. The chain employs TRBV28 and TRBJ1-2; D possibly corresponds to TRBD1 (6 bases). Material for sequencing was blood. The CDR3 spells CASSQGHLRGYTF. The CDR3, as DNA: TGTGCCAGCAGTCAGGGACATTTGAGAGGCTACACCTTC.